This TCR beta chain was sequenced during a study of T-cell reconstitution after alpha-beta-depleted transplantation in children. This CDR3 is built from 15 residues. With 5 bases removed from V and 0 bases from J, the gap between germline ends came to 13 bases. CDR1 is LNHNV and CDR2 is YYDKDF in the germline V gene (reference sequence). Unique molecular identifiers were built into the TCRbeta library. TCRdb recomputed calls from the PCR reads with MiXCR, one row per CDR3 protein. The sample lists around 300,000 distinct CDR3 sequences; approximately 20% were seen once. Findings and limits, study-wide: T-cell numbers and diversity one year post-transplant derived largely from freshly generated T cells. Where alpha-beta T cells came from about two months after transplant was reportedly several hundred expanded graft clones.

This clonotype was detected only a few times. What it binds is not known. The J gene is TRBJ1-2, the V gene TRBV15; D unclear. Sequencing was performed on PBMCs, mostly from graft donor cells, taken 180 days after TCRalphabeta/CD19-depleted stem cell transplant. The origin of this receptor is a male patient younger than 18 who had a stem cell transplant for acute lymphoblastic leukemia, so the T cells may come from the graft donor. The CDR3 loop is CATSVSSNTNYGYTF. CDR3 coding DNA: TGTGCCACCAGCGTCTCGAGTAACACTAACTATGGCTACACCTTC. The variable domain in full, completed from reference TRBV15 and TRBJ1-2, reads DAMVIQNPRYQVTQFGKPVTLSCSQTLNHNVMYWYQQKSSQAPKLLFHYYDKDFNNEADTPDNFQSRRPNTSFCFLDIRSPGLGDTAMYLCATSVSSNTNYGYTFGSGTRLTVV.